This T cell receptor (beta chain) was profiled in a study of cytomegalovirus exposure and HLA in healthy donors. Study-level information: From HLA-typed donors, an early data release held tens of millions of unique TCRs.

General study findings and limits: Some V segments, TRBV6-2 and TRBV6-3 among them, were indistinguishable and were therefore excluded. Highly shared variants forming one cluster were likely a sequencing artifact.

Comments on this clone: As yet, its antigen is unknown.

Germline V lookup: CDR1 MDHEN, CDR2 SYDVKM. Trimming left V 7 bases short and J 2 bases short, with 12 bases between. CDR3 length: 14 residues. PCR used 60 Vbeta primers and 13 Jbeta primers. Sequenced by immunoSEQ multiplex PCR; TCRdb stores in-frame clones only, minus some. This sample has tens of thousands of clones, with 77% found just once. This rearrangement joins TRBV28 to TRBJ1-5, with D possibly TRBD1 on 6 matching bases. The sequencing input was PBMCs. The source of this sequence is a man aged 25-45 years in good health and CMV-seronegative. The CDR3: CASTGGAGNQPQHF. For the CDR3, the DNA is TGTGCCAGCACCGGGGGGGCCGGCAATCAGCCCCAGCATTTT.